This paragraph reports one T cell receptor (beta chain). The antigen is undetermined. The sample originates from a study of blood T cells in healthy people across ages. It was with a sample-barcoded 5' primer and a J-beta primer mix that a second PCR of roughly 6 to 12 cycles was run. TCRdb reprocessed the 5' RACE reads with MiXCR, giving one entry per CDR3 protein. This table has around 850,000 distinct CDR3 sequences, about 37% appearing once. CDR1 and CDR2 (germline): LGHDT, YNNKEL (reference sequence). With V trimmed by 3 bases and J by 6 bases, 13 bases remained unmatched. The CDR3 is made up of 18 amino acids. Study conclusions and caveats: Measured against age, TCR beta diversity per million T cells decreased in a roughly linear manner.

The J gene is TRBJ1-4, the V gene TRBV3-1, with 10 positions matching TRBD1. This sequence originates from a young man in good health. What was sequenced was blood. The CDR3 is CASSQALSSGQGYEKLFF. As DNA, the CDR3 is TGTGCCAGCAGCCAGGCCCTCTCATCGGGACAGGGGTATGAAAAACTGTTTTTT.